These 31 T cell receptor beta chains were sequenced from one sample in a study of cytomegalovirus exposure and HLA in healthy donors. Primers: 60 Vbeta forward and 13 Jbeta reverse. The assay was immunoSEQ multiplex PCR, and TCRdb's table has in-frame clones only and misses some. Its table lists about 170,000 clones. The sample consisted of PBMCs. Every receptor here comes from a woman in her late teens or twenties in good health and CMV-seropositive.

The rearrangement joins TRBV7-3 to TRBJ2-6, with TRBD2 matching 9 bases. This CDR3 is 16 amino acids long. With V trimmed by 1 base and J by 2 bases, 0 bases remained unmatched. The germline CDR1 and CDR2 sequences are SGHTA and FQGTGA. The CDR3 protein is CASSLIAGAGANVLTF. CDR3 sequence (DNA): TGTGCCAGCAGCTTAATAGCGGGGGCTGGGGCCAACGTCCTGACTTTC. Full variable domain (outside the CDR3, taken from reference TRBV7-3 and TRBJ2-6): GAGVSQTPSNKVTEKGKYVELRCDPISGHTALYWYRQSLGQGPEFLIYFQGTGAADDSGLPNDRFFAVRPEGSVSTLKIQRTERGDSAVYLCASSLIAGAGANVLTFGAGSRLTVL.

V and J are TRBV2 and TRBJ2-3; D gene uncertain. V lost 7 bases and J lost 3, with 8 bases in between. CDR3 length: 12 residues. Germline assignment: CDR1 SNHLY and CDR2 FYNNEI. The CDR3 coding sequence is TGTGCCAGCACGCAGAATACAGATACGCAGTATTTT. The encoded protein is CASTQNTDTQYF. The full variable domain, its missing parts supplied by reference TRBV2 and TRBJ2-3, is EPEVTQTPSHQVTQMGQEVILRCVPISNHLYFYWYRQILGQKVEFLVSFYNNEISEKSEIFDDQFSVERPDGSNFTLKIRSTKLEDSAMYFCASTQNTDTQYFGPGTRLTVL.

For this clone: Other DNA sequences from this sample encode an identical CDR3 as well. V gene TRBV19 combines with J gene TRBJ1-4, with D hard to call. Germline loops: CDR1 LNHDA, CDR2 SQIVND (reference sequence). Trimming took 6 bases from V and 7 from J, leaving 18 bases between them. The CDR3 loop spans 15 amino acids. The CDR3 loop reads CASSILQDLGEKLFF. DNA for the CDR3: TGTGCCAGTAGCATTCTCCAGGACTTGGGTGAAAAACTGTTTTTT.

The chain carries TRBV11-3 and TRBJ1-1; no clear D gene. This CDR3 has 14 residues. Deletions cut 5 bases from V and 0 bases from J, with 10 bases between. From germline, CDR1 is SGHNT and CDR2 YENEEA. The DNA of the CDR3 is TGTGCCAGCAGCCCTCTCCTTCTGAACACTGAAGCTTTCTTT. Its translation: CASSPLLLNTEAFF.

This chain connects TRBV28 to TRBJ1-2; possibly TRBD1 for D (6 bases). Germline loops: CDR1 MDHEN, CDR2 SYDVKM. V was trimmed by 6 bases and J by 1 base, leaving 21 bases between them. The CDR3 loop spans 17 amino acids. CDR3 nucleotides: TGTGCCAGCAGCTCCGGGTCAGGGGACCGCCTTAACTATGGCTACACCTTC. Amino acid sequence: CASSSGSGDRLNYGYTF.

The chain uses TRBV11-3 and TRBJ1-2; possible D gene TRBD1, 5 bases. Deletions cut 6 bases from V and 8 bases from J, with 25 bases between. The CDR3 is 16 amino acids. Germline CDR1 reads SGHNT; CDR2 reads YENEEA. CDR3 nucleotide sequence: TGTGCCAGCAGTTTAACCGTCCCCCAGGGTCCTCGAGGCTACACCTTC. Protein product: CASSLTVPQGPRGYTF.

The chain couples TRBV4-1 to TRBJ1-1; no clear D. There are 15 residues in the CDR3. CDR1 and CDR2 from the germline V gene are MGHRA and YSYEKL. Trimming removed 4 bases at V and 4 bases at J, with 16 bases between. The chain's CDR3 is CASSPGLGRGTEAFF. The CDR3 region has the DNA TGCGCCAGCAGCCCAGGACTGGGTCGGGGCACTGAAGCTTTCTTT.

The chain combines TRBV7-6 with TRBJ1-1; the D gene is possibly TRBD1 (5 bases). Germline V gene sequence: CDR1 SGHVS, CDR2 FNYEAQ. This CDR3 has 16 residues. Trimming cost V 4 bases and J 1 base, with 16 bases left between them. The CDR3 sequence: CASSSLLGAANTEAFF. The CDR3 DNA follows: TGTGCCAGCAGCTCCCTCCTAGGGGCGGCGAACACTGAAGCTTTCTTT.

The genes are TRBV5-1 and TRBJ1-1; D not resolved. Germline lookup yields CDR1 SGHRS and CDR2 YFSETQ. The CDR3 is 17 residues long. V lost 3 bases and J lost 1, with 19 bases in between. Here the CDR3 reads CASSSQTSNDPNTEAFF. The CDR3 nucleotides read TGCGCCAGCAGCTCCCAGACATCCAATGACCCGAACACTGAAGCTTTCTTT.

In DNA, the CDR3 is TGTGCCAGCAGCTCCGTGTCGGGGGGGCCTGATACGCAGTATTTT. It translates to CASSSVSGGPDTQYF. J is TRBJ2-3 and V is TRBV13; 8 positions agree with TRBD2. Germline V lookup: CDR1 PRHDT, CDR2 FYEKMQ (reference sequence). Losses at the gene ends were 4 bases for V and 6 bases for J; bases not matched to a gene: 9. The CDR3 runs 15 residues.

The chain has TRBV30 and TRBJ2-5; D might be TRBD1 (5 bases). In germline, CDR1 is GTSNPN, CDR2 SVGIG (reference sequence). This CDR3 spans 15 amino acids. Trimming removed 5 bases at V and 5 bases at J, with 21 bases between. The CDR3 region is CAWALLDRASETQYF. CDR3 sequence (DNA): TGTGCCTGGGCACTCCTCGACAGAGCGTCGGAGACCCAGTACTTC.

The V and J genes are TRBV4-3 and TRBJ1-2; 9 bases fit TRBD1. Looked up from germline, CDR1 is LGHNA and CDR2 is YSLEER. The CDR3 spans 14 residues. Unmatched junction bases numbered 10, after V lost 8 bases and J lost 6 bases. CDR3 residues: CASRDKGQGDGYTF. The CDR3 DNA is TGCGCCAGCCGCGATAAGGGACAGGGAGATGGCTACACCTTC.

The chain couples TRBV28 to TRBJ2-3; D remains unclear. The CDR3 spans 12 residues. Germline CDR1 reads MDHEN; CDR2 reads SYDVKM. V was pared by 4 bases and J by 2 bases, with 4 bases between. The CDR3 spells CASSSYTDTQYF. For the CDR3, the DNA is TGTGCCAGCAGTTCCTACACAGATACGCAGTATTTT.

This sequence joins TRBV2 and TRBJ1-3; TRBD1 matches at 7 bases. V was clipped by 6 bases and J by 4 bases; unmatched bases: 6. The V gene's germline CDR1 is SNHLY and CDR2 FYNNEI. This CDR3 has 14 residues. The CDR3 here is CASRPGTVGNTIYF. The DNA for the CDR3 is TGTGCCAGCAGGCCCGGGACAGTAGGAAACACCATATATTTT.

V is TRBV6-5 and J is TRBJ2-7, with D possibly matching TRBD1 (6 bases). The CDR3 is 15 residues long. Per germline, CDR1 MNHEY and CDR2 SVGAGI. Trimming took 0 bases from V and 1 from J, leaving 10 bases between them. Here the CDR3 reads CASSYSIQGSYEQYF. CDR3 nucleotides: TGTGCCAGCAGTTACTCGATACAGGGATCCTACGAGCAGTACTTC.

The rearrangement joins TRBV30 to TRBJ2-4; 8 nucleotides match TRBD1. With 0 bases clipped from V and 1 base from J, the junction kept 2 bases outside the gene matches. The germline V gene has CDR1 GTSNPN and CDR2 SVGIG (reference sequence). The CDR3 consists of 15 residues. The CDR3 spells CAWSVRTGAKNIQYF. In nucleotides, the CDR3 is TGTGCCTGGAGTGTAAGGACAGGGGCCAAAAACATTCAGTACTTC.

CDR3 coding DNA: TGTGCCAGCATGTGGCAGATAAATGAAAAACTGTTTTTT. It specifies CASMWQINEKLFF. V gene TRBV2 combines with J gene TRBJ1-4; no firm D call. CDR1 SNHLY and CDR2 FYNNEI come from the germline V gene. This CDR3 has 13 residues. Trimming took 7 bases from V and 5 from J, leaving 11 bases between them.

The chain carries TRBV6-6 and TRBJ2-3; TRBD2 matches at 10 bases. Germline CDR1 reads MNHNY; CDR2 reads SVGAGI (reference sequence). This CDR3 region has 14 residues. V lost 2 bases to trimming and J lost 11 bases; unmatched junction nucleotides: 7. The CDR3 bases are TGTGCCAGCAGTTACGGCCAGCGGGAGGGAAAGCAGTATTTT. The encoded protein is CASSYGQREGKQYF.

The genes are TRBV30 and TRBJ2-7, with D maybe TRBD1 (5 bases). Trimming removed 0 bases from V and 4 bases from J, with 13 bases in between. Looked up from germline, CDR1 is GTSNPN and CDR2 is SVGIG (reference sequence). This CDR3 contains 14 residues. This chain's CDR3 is CAWSVAGRYYEQYF. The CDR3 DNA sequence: TGTGCCTGGAGTGTGGCAGGGCGATATTACGAGCAGTACTTC.

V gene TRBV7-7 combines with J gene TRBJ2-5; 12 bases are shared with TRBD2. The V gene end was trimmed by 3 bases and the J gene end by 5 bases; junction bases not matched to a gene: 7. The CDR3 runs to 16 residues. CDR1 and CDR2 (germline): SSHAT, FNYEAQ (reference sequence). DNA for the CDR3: TGTGCCAGCAGCTTGGCTAGCGGGAGGGCCGGGGAGACCCAGTACTTC. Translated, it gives CASSLASGRAGETQYF. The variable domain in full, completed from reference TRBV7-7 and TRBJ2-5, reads GAGVSQSPRYKVTKRGQDVTLRCDPISSHATLYWYQQALGQGPEFLTYFNYEAQPDKSGLPSDRFSAERPEGSISTLTIQRTEQRDSAMYRCASSLASGRAGETQYFGPGTRLLVL.

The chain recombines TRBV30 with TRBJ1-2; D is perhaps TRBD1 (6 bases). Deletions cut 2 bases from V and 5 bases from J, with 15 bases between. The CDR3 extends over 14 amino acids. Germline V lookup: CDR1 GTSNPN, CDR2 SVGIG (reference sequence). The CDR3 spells CAWSQQGRGYGYTF. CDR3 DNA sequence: TGTGCCTGGAGTCAACAGGGTAGGGGATATGGCTACACCTTC.

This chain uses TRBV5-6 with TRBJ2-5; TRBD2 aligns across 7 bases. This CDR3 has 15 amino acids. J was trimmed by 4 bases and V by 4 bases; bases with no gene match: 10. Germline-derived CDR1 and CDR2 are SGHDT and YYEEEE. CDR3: CASSLGVGGIETQYF. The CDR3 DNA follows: TGTGCCAGCAGCCTGGGGGTGGGAGGGATAGAGACCCAGTACTTC.

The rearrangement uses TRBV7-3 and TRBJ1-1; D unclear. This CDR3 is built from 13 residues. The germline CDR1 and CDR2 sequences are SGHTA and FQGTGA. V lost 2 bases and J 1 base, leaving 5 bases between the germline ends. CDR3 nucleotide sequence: TGTGCCAGCAGCTTACAAGCGAACACTGAAGCTTTCTTT. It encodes CASSLQANTEAFF.

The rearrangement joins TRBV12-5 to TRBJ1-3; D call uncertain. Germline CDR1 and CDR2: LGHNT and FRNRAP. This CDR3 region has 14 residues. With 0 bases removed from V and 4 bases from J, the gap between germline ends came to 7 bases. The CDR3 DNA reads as TGTGCTAGTGGTTTGGTAGGAGGAGGAAACACCATATATTTT. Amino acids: CASGLVGGGNTIYF.

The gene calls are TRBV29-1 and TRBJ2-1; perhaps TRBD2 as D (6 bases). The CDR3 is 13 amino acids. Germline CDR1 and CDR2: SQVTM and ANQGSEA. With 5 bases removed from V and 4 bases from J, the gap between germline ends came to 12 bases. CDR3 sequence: CSVHRGTYNEQFF. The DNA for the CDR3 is TGCAGCGTTCACCGGGGGACTTACAATGAGCAGTTCTTC.

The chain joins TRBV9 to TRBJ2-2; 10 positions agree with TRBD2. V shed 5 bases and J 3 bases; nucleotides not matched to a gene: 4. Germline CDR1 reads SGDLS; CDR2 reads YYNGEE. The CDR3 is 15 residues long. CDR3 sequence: CASSGGTSDTGELFF. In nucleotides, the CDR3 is TGTGCCAGCAGTGGAGGGACTAGCGACACCGGGGAGCTGTTTTTT.

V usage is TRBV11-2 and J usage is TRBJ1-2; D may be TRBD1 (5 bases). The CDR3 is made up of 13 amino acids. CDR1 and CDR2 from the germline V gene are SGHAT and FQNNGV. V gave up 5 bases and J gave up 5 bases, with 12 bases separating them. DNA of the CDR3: TGTGCCAGCAGCCCACCAGGGACTTATGGCTACACCTTC. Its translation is CASSPPGTYGYTF.

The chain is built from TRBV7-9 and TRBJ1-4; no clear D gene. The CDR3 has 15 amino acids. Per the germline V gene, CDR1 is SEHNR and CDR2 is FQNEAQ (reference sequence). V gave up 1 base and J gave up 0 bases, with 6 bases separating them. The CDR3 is CASSLGVATNEKLFF. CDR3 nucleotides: TGTGCCAGCAGCTTAGGTGTCGCAACTAATGAAAAACTGTTTTTT.

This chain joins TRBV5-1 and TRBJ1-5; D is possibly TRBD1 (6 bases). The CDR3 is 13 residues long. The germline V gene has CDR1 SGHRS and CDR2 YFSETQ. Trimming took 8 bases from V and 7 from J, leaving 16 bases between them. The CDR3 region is CARTTGWVQPQHF. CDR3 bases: TGCGCCAGGACTACAGGGTGGGTACAGCCCCAGCATTTT.

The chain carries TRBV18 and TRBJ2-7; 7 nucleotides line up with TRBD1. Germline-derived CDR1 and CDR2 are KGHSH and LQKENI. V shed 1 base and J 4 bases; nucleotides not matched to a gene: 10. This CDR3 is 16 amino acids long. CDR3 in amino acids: CASSPRNQGVPYEQYF. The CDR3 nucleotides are TGTGCCAGCTCACCACGGAATCAGGGGGTTCCTTACGAGCAGTACTTC.

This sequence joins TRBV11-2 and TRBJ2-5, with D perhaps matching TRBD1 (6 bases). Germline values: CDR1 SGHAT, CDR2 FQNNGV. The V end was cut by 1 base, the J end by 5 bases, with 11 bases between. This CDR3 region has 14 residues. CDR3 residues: CASSLVGAGETQYF. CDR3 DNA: TGTGCCAGCAGCTTAGTGGGGGCCGGGGAGACCCAGTACTTC.